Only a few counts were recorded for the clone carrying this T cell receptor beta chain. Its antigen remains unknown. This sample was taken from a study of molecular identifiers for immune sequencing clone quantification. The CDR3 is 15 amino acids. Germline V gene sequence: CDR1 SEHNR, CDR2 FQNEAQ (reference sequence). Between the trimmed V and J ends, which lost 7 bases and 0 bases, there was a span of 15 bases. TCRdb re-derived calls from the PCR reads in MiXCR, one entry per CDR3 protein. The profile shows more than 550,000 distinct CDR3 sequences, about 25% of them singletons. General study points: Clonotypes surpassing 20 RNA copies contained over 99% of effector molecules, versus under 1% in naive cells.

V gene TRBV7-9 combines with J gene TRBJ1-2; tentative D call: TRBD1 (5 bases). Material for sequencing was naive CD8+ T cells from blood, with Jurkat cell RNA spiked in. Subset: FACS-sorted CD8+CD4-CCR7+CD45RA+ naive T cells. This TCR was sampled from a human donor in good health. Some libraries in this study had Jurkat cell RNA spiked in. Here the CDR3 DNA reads TGTGCCAGCAAACTAGACGGGACCGCTAACTATGGCTACACCTTC. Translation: CASKLDGTANYGYTF.